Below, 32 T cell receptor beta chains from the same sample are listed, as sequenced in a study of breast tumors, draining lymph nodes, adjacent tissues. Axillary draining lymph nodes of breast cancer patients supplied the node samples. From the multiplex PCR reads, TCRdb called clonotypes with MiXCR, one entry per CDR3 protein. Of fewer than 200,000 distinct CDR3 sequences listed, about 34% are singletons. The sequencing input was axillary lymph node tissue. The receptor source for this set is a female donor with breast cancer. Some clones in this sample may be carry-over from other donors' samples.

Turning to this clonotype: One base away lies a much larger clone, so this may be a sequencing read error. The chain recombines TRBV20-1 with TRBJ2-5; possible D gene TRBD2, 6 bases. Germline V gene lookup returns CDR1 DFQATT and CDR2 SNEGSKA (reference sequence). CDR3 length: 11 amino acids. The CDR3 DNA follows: TGCAGTGCTTGGGGCGGGGAGACCCAGTCCTTC. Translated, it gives CSAWGGETQSF.

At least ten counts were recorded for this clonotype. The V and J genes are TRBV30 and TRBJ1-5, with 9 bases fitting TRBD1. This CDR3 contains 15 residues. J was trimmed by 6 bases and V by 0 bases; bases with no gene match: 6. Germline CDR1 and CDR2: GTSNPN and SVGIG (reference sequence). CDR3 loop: CAWSVLDRGSQPQHF. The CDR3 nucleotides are TGTGCCTGGAGTGTACTGGACAGGGGAAGTCAGCCCCAGCATTTT.

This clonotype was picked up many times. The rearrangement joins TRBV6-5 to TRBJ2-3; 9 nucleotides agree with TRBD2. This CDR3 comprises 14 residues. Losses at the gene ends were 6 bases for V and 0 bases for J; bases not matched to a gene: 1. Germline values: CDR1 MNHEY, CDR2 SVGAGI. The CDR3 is CASRLAGSTDTQYF. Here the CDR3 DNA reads TGTGCCAGCAGGCTAGCGGGGAGCACAGATACGCAGTATTTT.

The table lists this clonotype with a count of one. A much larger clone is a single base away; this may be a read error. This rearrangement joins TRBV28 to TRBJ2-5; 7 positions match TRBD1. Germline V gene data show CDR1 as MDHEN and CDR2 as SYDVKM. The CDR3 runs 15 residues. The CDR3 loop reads CASSRTGLMRETQCF. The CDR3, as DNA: TGTGCCAGCAGCAGGACAGGACTCATGAGGGAGACCCAGTGCTTC.

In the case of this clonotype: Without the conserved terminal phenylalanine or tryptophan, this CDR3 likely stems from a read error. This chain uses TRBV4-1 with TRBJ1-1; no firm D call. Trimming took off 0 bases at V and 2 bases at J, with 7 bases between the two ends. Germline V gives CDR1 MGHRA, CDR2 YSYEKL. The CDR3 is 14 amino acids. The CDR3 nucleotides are TGCGCCAGCAGCCAAGATTGGGGAAACACTGAAGCTTTCTTG. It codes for CASSQDWGNTEAFL.

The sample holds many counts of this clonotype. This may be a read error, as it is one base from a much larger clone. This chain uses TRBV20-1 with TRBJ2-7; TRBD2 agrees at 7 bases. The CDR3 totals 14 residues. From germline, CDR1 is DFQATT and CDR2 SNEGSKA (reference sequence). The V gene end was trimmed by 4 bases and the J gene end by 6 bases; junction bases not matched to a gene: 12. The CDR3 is CSAIDRGGSSEQYF. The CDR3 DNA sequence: TGCAGTGCTATCGATCGCGGGGGTTCGTCCGAGCAGTACTTC.

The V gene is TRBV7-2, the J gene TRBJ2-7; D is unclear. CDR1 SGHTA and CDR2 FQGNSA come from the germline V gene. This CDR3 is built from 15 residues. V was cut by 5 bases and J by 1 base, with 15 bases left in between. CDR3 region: CASSVTRTASYEQYF. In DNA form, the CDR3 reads TGTGCCAGCAGCGTAACTCGGACCGCTTCCTACGAGCAGTACTTC.

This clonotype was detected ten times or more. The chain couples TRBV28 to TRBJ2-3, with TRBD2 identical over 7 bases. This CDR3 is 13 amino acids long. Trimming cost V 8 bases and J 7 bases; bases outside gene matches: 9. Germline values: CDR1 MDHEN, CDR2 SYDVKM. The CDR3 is CASLEGGRHTQYF. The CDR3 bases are TGTGCCAGCCTAGAGGGAGGGAGACATACGCAGTATTTT.

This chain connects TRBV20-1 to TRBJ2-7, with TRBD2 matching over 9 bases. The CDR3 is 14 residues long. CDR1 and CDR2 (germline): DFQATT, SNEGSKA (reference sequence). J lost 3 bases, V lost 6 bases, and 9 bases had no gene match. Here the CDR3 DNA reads TGCAGTGCACTCGGGGTAGCGGGAGTCTACGAGCAGTACTTC. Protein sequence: CSALGVAGVYEQYF.

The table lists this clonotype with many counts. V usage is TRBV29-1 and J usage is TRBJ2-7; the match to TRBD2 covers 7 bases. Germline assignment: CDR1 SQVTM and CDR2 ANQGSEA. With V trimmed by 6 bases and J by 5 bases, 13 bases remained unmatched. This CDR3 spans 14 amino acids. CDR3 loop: CSVEPGLESDEQYF. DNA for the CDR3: TGCAGCGTGGAACCCGGACTAGAGAGCGACGAGCAGTACTTC.

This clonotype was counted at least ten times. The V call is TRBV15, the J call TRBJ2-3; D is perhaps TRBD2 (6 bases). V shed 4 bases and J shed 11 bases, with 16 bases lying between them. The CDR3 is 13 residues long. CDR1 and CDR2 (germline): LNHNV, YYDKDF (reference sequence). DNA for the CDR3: TGTGCCACCAGCACTCGACCGGGGGTGGGGCAGTATTTT. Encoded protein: CATSTRPGVGQYF.

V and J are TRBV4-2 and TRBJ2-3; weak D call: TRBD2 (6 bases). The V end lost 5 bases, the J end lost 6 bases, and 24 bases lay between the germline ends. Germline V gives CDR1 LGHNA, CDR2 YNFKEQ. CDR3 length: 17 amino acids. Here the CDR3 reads CASSISDQRVVADTQYF. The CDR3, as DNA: TGTGCCAGCAGCATCTCGGACCAGCGGGTGGTAGCGGATACGCAGTATTTT.

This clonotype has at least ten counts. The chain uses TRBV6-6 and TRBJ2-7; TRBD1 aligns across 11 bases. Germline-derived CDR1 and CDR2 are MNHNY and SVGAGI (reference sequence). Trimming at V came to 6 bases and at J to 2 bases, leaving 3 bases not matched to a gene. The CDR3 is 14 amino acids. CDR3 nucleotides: TGTGCCAGCAGAGGACAGGGGGCCACCTACGAGCAGTACTTC. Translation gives CASRGQGATYEQYF.

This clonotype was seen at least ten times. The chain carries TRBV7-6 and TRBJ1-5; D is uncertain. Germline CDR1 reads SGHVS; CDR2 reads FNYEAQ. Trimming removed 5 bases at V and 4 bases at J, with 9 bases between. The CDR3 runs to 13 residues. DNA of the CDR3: TGTGCCAGCAGCGTACAGAGAAATCAGCCCCAGCATTTT. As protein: CASSVQRNQPQHF.

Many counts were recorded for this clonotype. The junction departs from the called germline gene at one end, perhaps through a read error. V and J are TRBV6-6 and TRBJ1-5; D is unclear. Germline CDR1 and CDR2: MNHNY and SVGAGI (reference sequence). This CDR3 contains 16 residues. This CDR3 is CASSHSLRGSNQPQHF. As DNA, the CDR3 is TGTGCCAGCAGTCACTCCCTACGGGGAAGCAATCAGCCCCAGCATTTT.

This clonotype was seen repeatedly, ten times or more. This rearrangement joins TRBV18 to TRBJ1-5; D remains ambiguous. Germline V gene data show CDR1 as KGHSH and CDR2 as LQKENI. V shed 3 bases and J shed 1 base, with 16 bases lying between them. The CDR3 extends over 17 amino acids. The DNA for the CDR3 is TGTGCCAGCTCACCGGCCCCCCCGACACCCAGCAATCAGCCCCAGCATTTT. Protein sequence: CASSPAPPTPSNQPQHF.

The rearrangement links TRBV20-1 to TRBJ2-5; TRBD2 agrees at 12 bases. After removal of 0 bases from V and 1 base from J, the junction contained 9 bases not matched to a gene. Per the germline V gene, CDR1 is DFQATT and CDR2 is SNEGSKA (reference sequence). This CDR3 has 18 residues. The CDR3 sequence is CSARDPLAGGPGQETQYF. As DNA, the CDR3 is TGCAGTGCTAGAGATCCCCTAGCGGGAGGGCCGGGCCAAGAGACCCAGTACTTC.

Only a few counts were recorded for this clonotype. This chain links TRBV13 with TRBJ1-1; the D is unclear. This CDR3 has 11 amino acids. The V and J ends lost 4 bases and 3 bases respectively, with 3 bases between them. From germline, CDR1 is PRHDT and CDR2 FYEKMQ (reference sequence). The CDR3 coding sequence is TGTGCCAGCAGCTCGTACACTGAAGCTTTCTTT. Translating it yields CASSSYTEAFF.

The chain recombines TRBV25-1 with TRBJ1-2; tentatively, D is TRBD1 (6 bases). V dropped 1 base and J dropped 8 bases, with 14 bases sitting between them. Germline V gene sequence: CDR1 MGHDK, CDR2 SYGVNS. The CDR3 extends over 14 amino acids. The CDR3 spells CASSESSGDRGYTF. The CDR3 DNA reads TGTGCCAGCAGTGAATCGTCAGGGGATAGGGGCTACACCTTC.

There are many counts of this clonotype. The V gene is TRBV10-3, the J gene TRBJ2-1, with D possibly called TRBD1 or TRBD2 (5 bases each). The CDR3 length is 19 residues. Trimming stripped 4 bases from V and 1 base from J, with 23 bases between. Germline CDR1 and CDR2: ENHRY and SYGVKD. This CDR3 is CAISGSVEGLTTSYNEQFF. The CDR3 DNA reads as TGTGCCATCAGTGGCTCGGTCGAGGGGCTCACAACTTCCTACAATGAGCAGTTCTTC.

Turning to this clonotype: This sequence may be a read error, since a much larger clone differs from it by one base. CDR3 in DNA: TGTACCAGCAGTGACTTCCCGACAGGTCTTAATGAAAAACTGTTTTTT. It specifies CTSSDFPTGLNEKLFF. The rearrangement links TRBV6-1 to TRBJ1-4, with D perhaps TRBD1 (6 bases). From germline, CDR1 is MNHNS and CDR2 SASEGT. The CDR3 is made up of 16 amino acids.

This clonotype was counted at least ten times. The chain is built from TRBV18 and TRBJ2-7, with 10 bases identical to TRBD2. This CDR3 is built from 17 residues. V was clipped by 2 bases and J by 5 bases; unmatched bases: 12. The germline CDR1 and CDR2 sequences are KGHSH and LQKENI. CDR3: CASSPYSASGSGNEQYF. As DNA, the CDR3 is TGTGCCAGCTCACCATACTCAGCTAGCGGGAGTGGCAACGAGCAGTACTTC.

CDR3 in amino acids: CSASTGSLATCGYTF. DNA for the CDR3: TGCAGTGCATCGACAGGATCCTTAGCTACCTGTGGCTACACCTTC. The chain uses TRBV20-1 and TRBJ1-2; weak D call: TRBD1 (6 bases). Trimming left V 6 bases short and J 7 bases short, with 24 bases between. The CDR3 totals 15 residues. The germline V gene has CDR1 DFQATT and CDR2 SNEGSKA (reference sequence).

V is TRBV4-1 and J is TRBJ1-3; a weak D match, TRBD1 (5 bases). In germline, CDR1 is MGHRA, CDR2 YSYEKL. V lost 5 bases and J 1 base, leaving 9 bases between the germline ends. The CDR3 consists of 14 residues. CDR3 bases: TGCGCCAGCAGCGCGAGGGGTTCTGGAAACACCATATATTTT. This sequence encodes CASSARGSGNTIYF.

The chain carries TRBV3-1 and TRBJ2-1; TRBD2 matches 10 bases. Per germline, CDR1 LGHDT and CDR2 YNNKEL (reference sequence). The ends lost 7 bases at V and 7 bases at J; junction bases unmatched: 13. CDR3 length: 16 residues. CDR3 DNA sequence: TGTGCCAGCACGAATCACGGTAGCGGGAGGACAAATGAGCAGTTCTTC. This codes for CASTNHGSGRTNEQFF.

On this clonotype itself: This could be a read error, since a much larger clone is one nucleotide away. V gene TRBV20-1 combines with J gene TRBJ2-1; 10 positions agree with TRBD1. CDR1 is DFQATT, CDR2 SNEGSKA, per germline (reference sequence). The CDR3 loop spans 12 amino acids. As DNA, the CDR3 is TGCAGTGCCTCGGACAGGGGGGATGAGCCGTTCTTC. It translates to CSASDRGDEPFF.

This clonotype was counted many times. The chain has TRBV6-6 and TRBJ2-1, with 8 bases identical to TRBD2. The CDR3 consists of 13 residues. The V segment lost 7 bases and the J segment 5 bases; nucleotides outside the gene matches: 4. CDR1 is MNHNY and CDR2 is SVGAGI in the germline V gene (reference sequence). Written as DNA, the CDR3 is TGTGCCAGCACCCCGGGAGGGAACAATGAGCAGTTCTTC. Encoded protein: CASTPGGNNEQFF.

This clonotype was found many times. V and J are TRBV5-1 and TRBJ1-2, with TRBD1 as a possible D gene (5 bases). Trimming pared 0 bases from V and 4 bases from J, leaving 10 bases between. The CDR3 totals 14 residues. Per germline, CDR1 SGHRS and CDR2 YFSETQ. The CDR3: CASSLEDTFYGYTF. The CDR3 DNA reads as TGCGCCAGCAGCTTGGAGGACACCTTCTATGGCTACACCTTC.

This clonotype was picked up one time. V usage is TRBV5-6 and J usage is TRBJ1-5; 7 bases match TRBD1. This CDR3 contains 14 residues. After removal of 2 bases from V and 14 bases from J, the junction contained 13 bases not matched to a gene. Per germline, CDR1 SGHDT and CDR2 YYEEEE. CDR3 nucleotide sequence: TGTGCCAGCAGCTTTGGAGGGGGAGGGGGCTACGAGCATTTT. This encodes CASSFGGGGGYEHF.

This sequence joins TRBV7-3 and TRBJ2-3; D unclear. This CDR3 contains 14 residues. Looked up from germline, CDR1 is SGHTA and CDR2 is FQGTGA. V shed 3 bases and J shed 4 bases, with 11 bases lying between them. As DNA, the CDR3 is TGTGCCAGCAGCTTTTTCGGAATCGCAGATACGCAGTATTTT. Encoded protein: CASSFFGIADTQYF.

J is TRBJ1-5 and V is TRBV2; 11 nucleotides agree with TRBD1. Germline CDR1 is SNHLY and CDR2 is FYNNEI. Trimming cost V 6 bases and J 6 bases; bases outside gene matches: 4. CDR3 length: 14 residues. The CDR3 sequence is CASRRTGGIQPQHF. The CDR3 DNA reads TGTGCCAGCAGGAGGACAGGGGGCATTCAGCCCCAGCATTTT.

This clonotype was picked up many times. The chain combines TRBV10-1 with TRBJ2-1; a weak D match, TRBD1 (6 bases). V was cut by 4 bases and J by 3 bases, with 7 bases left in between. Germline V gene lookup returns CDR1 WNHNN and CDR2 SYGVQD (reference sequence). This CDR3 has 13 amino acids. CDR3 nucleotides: TGCGCCAGCAGTGGGGACAACTACAATGAGCAGTTCTTC. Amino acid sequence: CASSGDNYNEQFF.